This TCR beta chain derives from a study of control samples from healthy donors and cancer patients. Clones were read by immunoSEQ multiplex PCR, and TCRdb kept only the in-frame ones, dropping some. The data show approximately 97,000 clones, around 92% seen once. CDR3 length: 15 residues. Germline V gene sequence: CDR1 LNHDA, CDR2 SQIVND (reference sequence). The junction had 5 bases not matched to a gene; V was cut back by 2 bases and J by 7 bases. The sample was blood. The V and J genes are TRBV19 and TRBJ1-6; 7 bases match TRBD1. The origin of this receptor is a woman aged 18 to 35 in good health. The DNA for the CDR3 is TGTGCCAGTAGTATACGGGACAGCGCGAATTCACCCCTCCACTTT. Its protein is CASSIRDSANSPLHF.